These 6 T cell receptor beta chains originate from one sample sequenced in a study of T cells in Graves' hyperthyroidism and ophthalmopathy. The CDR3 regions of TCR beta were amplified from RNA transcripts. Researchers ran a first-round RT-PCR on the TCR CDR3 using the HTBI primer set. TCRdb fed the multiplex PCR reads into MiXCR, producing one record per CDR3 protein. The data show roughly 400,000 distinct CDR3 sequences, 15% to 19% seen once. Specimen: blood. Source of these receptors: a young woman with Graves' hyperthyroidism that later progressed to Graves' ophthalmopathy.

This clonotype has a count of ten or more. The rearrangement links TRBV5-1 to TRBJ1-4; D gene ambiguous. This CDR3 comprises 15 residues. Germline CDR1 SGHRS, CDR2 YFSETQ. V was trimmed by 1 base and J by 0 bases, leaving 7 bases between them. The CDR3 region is CASSLNPATNEKLFF. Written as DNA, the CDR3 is TGCGCCAGCAGCTTGAATCCTGCAACTAATGAAAAACTGTTTTTT.

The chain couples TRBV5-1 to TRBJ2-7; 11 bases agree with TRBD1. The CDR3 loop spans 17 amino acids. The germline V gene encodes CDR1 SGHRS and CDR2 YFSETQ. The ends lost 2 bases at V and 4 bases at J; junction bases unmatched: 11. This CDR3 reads CASSFKSGTGGSYEQYF. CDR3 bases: TGCGCCAGCAGCTTCAAATCCGGGACAGGGGGTTCGTACGAGCAGTACTTC.

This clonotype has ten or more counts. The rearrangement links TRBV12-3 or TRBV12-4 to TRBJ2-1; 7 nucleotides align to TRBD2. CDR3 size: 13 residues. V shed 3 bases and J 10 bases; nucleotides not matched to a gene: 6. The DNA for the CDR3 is TGTGCCAGCAGTTTCAGGGAGGGTTCGGAGCAGTTCTTC. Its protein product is CASSFREGSEQFF.

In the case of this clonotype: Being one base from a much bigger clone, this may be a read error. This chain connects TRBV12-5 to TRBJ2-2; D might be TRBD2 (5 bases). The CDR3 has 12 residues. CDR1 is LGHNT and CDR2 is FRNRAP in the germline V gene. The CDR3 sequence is CASGLGTGEPFF. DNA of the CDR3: TGTGCTAGTGGTTTGGGGACTGGGGAGCCGTTTTTT.

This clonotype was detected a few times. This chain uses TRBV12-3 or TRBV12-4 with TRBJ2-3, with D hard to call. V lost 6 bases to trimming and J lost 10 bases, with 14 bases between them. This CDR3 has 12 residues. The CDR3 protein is CASSNGPLAQYF. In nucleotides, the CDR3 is TGTGCCAGCAGCAACGGGCCCCTGGCGCAGTATTTT.

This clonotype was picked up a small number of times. The chain's CDR3 is CAISPQSGGLRTPYNSPLHF. The CDR3 DNA sequence: TGTGCCATCAGTCCACAAAGTGGGGGTCTGCGAACCCCCTATAATTCACCCCTCCACTTT. The chain employs TRBV10-3 and TRBJ1-6; possibly TRBD1 for D (5 bases). The V end was cut by 5 bases, the J end by 2 bases, with 25 bases between. The CDR3 totals 20 residues. Per the germline V gene, CDR1 is ENHRY and CDR2 is SYGVKD.